This T cell receptor (beta chain) is from a study of T cell responses to AZD1222 COVID-19 vaccine. Study observations and caveats: Without day 14 samples, only post-peak T cell repertoires were studied. Donors were mostly white British, more females; clonal diversity possibly underestimated. In the spike-specific TCR repertoire, nearly half reportedly target unmutated variant regions. Spike was spanned by vaccine-associated CD4 TCRs, which were dominant at 160-218 and 743-854.

Sequenced by immunoSEQ multiplex PCR; TCRdb stores in-frame clones only, minus some. The sample has under 150,000 clones, almost 95% seen once; the top ten hold about 10%. This CDR3 contains 16 residues. Unmatched junction bases numbered 11, after V lost 4 bases and J lost 4 bases. Per germline, CDR1 KGHDR and CDR2 SFDVKD. Notes on this clone: The antigen is not known.

This chain connects TRBV24-1 to TRBJ1-2, with 7 bases matching TRBD1. The receptor comes from an adult who received the AZD1222 COVID-19 vaccine. Sequencing was performed on peripheral blood, taken 28 days after the second AZD1222 dose. CDR3 sequence: CATSDYRGGGRYGYTF. CDR3 in DNA: TGTGCCACCAGTGACTACAGAGGGGGCGGTCGCTATGGCTACACCTTC.